A selection of T cell receptor beta chains follows, all from one sample in a study of memory CD4+ T cells and cytomegalovirus serostatus. Here immunoSEQ multiplex PCR was the method, and the copy in TCRdb shows in-frame clones only, minus some. The repertoire has over 45,000 clones, under 90% of them found once; the top ten carry roughly 0.5%. Material for sequencing was memory CD4+ T cells from blood. Receptors were obtained from an adult in good health and CMV-seronegative. Some clones in this sample may be carry-over from other donors' samples. Each CDR3 is given with its conserved first and last residue. Fields, in order: D gene, J gene, CDR3 length, V gene, CDR3 protein. D genes are given only for firm matches.

D gene: NA; J gene: TRBJ2-7; CDR3 length: 17; V gene: TRBV4-2; CDR3 protein: CASSQDQPAISSYEQYF
D gene: NA; J gene: TRBJ2-6; CDR3 length: 15; V gene: TRBV19; CDR3 protein: CASTRTVSGANVLTF
D gene: NA; J gene: TRBJ2-2; CDR3 length: 14; V gene: TRBV15; CDR3 protein: CATSSTGGGGELFF
D gene: NA; J gene: TRBJ1-6; CDR3 length: 16; V gene: TRBV4-3; CDR3 protein: CASSQEGDSTNSPLHF
D gene: NA; J gene: TRBJ1-4; CDR3 length: 15; V gene: TRBV28; CDR3 protein: CASSPTPRGDEKLFF
D gene: NA; J gene: TRBJ1-2; CDR3 length: 14; V gene: TRBV6-1; CDR3 protein: CASSGGRTNYGYTF
D gene: NA; J gene: TRBJ1-6; CDR3 length: 15; V gene: TRBV6-1; CDR3 protein: CASTFSGGQNSPLHF
D gene: NA; J gene: TRBJ1-2; CDR3 length: 14; V gene: TRBV2; CDR3 protein: CASSETTFDYGYTF
D gene: NA; J gene: TRBJ2-3; CDR3 length: 15; V gene: TRBV15; CDR3 protein: CATSKGPGSTDTQYF
D gene: NA; J gene: TRBJ1-1; CDR3 length: 13; V gene: TRBV27; CDR3 protein: CASSPRANTEAFF
D gene: NA; J gene: TRBJ2-5; CDR3 length: 11; V gene: TRBV6-1; CDR3 protein: CASLGGWTQYF
D gene: TRBD2; J gene: TRBJ2-5; CDR3 length: 17; V gene: TRBV5-1; CDR3 protein: CASSLEDSGRGGETQYF
D gene: TRBD2; J gene: TRBJ2-1; CDR3 length: 14; V gene: TRBV5-1; CDR3 protein: CASSGPGGTNEQFF